This TCR beta chain was sequenced during a study of T cell repertoires in cytomegalovirus infection. Overall study context: Recently identified HLA-C-restricted CMV epitopes and well-studied HLA-B-restricted CMV epitopes were used by the study.

Turning to this clonotype: Its cognate antigen is unknown.

TCRdb passed the reads through MiXCR, listing each CDR3 protein once. The sample shows about 740,000 distinct CDR3 sequences, around 31% of them seen only once. The CDR3 is 15 amino acids. After removal of 5 bases from V and 2 bases from J, the junction contained 5 bases not matched to a gene. This chain links TRBV12-3 or TRBV12-4 with TRBJ1-4; 7 bases align to TRBD1. The sequence derives from a human donor in good health (CMV status not recorded). Some clones in this sample may be carry-over from other donors' samples. The sample was cultured PBMCs, taken from culture after CMV antigen stimulation. The CDR3 is CASSIPGGTNEKLFF. CDR3 DNA sequence: TGTGCCAGCAGTATCCCAGGGGGGACTAATGAAAAACTGTTTTTT.